This T cell receptor (beta chain) was sequenced during a study of T-cell reconstitution after alpha-beta-depleted transplantation in children. Library preparation (for TCRbeta) was performed with unique molecular identifiers. TCRdb redid the calling of the PCR reads with MiXCR, one entry per CDR3 protein. The sample contains about 400,000 distinct CDR3 sequences, 13% of which appear only once. There are a few counts of this clonotype. The source was PBMCs, collected from the stem cell graft. This TCR came from a human donor who donated a stem cell graft to a child with Fanconi anemia.

The CDR3 DNA follows: TGCAGTGCTAGCCCCGGACAGGGGGCTTTCGGAGAGACCCAGTACTTC. Its translation: CSASPGQGAFGETQYF. This sequence joins TRBV20-1 and TRBJ2-5, with 11 bases identical to TRBD1. CDR3 length: 16 residues. The ends lost 3 bases at V and 4 bases at J; junction bases unmatched: 10. Per the germline V gene, CDR1 is DFQATT and CDR2 is SNEGSKA (reference sequence).